A selection of T cell receptor beta chains follows, all from one sample in a study of blood T cell repertoires in COVID-19. Profiled with immunoSEQ multiplex PCR; TCRdb holds only in-frame clones, not every one. Here the sample spans over 70,000 clones, roughly 90% being singletons. Sequencing was done on a sample of peripheral blood. These receptors originate from a human donor in a cohort sampled during active COVID-19. CDR3s include the opening cysteine and the closing phenylalanine or tryptophan. A D gene is named only where the DNA matches it firmly. Expanded clones are given a class, and other clones once, few, many or no size at all.

j_call clone_size d_call v_call cdr3_aa cdr3_nt
TRBJ1-5 - - TRBV19 CASAQGLTGYQPQHF TGTGCCAGTGCCCAGGGGCTTACCGGTTATCAGCCCCAGCATTTT
TRBJ1-4 - TRBD1 TRBV5-1 CASSDPQGADEKLFF TGCGCCAGCAGCGACCCTCAGGGGGCCGATGAAAAACTGTTTTTT
TRBJ2-7 once - TRBV9 CASSVGRGPYEQYF TGTGCCAGCAGCGTAGGCAGGGGACCCTACGAGCAGTACTTC
TRBJ1-5 - - TRBV30 CAWNRQDNQPQHF TGTGCCTGGAACAGACAGGACAATCAGCCCCAGCATTTT
TRBJ2-7 - - TRBV4-3 CASSQGGETYEQYF TGCGCCAGCAGCCAAGGGGGAGAAACCTACGAGCAGTACTTC
TRBJ2-1 - TRBD2 TRBV9 CASSVGGLAGVYNEQFF TGTGCCAGCAGCGTAGGGGGACTAGCGGGGGTATACAATGAGCAGTTCTTC
TRBJ1-6 - - TRBV4-3 CASSQEFARTYNSPLHF TGCGCCAGCAGCCAAGAGTTTGCGCGGACCTATAATTCACCCCTCCACTTT
TRBJ2-2 - - TRBV29-1 CSVELSAGELFF TGCAGCGTTGAATTGTCAGCCGGGGAGCTGTTTTTT
TRBJ1-6 - - TRBV27 CASSSGDSWDSPLHF TGTGCCAGCAGTTCCGGAGACTCCTGGGATTCACCCCTCCACTTT
TRBJ2-7 - - TRBV5-4 CASSLGGGQGFYEQYF TGTGCCAGCAGCTTGGGAGGGGGTCAGGGATTCTACGAGCAGTACTTC
TRBJ2-1 - TRBD2 TRBV19 CASSSPTGTRRDNEQFF TGTGCCAGTAGTTCCCCAACCGGGACTAGACGCGACAATGAGCAGTTCTTC
TRBJ2-7 - - TRBV15 CATSISGLAYEQYF TGTGCCACCAGTATTTCAGGGCTGGCCTACGAGCAGTACTTC
TRBJ2-1 many TRBD2 TRBV6-5 CASSYTGLAGYNEQFF TGTGCCAGCAGTTACACCGGACTAGCGGGCTACAATGAGCAGTTCTTC
TRBJ2-5 - TRBD1 TRBV19 CASSYPKPGQAVETQYF TGTGCCAGTAGTTACCCGAAGCCGGGACAGGCGGTAGAGACCCAGTACTTC
TRBJ1-1 - TRBD1 TRBV28 CASSLGTALEAFF TGTGCCAGCAGTTTAGGGACAGCGCTTGAAGCTTTCTTT
TRBJ2-3 - TRBD2 TRBV4-2 CASSTLPGGLAVSDTQYF TGTGCCAGCAGCACCCTTCCTGGCGGACTAGCGGTATCAGATACGCAGTATTTT
TRBJ2-7 - - TRBV7-9 CASSPLEGLGYEQYF TGTGCCAGCAGCCCCCTGGAGGGTTTAGGGTACGAGCAGTACTTC
TRBJ1-1 - - TRBV19 CASSPPVGLGTEAFF TGTGCCAGTAGTCCCCCGGTCGGGTTGGGCACTGAAGCTTTCTTT
TRBJ2-7 - - TRBV28 CASSFSSAGEQYF TGTGCCAGCAGTTTTTCGTCGGCAGGGGAGCAGTACTTC
TRBJ2-3 many - TRBV29-1 CSVVWAGPSTDTQYF TGCAGCGTTGTCTGGGCTGGTCCTAGCACAGATACGCAGTATTTT
TRBJ2-3 - - TRBV5-1 CASSSSTGIADTQYF TGCGCCAGCAGCTCATCAACAGGGATAGCAGATACGCAGTATTTT
TRBJ2-7 - TRBD1 TRBV25-1 CASSDLGTGRAYEQYF TGTGCCAGCAGTGACCTAGGGACAGGGAGGGCCTACGAGCAGTACTTC
TRBJ1-3 - - TRBV5-4 CASSSQGYGNTIYF TGTGCCAGCAGCTCCCAGGGGTATGGAAACACCATATATTTT
TRBJ2-1 - TRBD1 TRBV11-2 CASNNWDRGYEQFF TGTGCCAGCAATAATTGGGACAGGGGCTATGAGCAGTTCTTC
TRBJ2-2 - - TRBV5-1 CASSRTPTGDTGELFF TGCGCCAGCAGCCGAACCCCGACAGGCGACACCGGGGAGCTGTTTTTT
TRBJ2-1 - TRBD2 TRBV27 CATPMTSGLAVVGNEQFF TGTGCCACCCCTATGACTAGCGGGCTGGCCGTTGTGGGCAATGAGCAGTTCTTC
TRBJ2-3 - TRBD2 TRBV5-6 CASSYGTSPDTDTQYF TGTGCCAGCAGCTACGGGACTAGTCCAGACACAGATACGCAGTATTTT
TRBJ1-3 - - TRBV5-1 CASSLVGASGNTIYF TGCGCCAGCAGCCTGGTTGGGGCTTCTGGAAACACCATATATTTT
TRBJ2-1 - TRBD1 TRBV7-9 CASSKDRVSYNEQFF TGTGCCAGCAGCAAGGACAGGGTCTCCTACAATGAGCAGTTCTTC
TRBJ2-5 - - TRBV5-5 CASSPGLTGQETQYF TGTGCCAGCAGCCCCGGCCTGACAGGCCAAGAGACCCAGTACTTC
TRBJ2-1 - - TRBV9 CASSGATFALVEQFF TGTGCCAGCAGCGGGGCAACGTTTGCGCTGGTTGAGCAGTTCTTC
TRBJ1-2 - TRBD1 TRBV3-1/TRBV3-2 CASSRQGGYGYTF TGTGCCAGCAGCCGACAGGGGGGCTATGGCTACACCTTC
TRBJ1-1 - TRBD1 TRBV7-9 CASSLQGANTEAFF TGTGCCAGCAGCTTACAGGGGGCCAACACTGAAGCTTTCTTT
TRBJ2-1 - TRBD1 TRBV19 CASTVTGWNEQFF TGTGCCAGTACCGTGACAGGGTGGAATGAGCAGTTCTTC
TRBJ2-1 - TRBD2 TRBV30 CAQRGGAFEQFF TGTGCCCAACGCGGGGGGGCCTTTGAGCAGTTCTTC
TRBJ1-2 - TRBD1 TRBV7-2 CASSKQGAQDYGYTF TGTGCCAGCAGCAAACAGGGGGCGCAAGACTATGGCTACACCTTC
TRBJ2-2 - TRBD1 TRBV7-3 CASSSTPGTGFTGELFF TGTGCCAGCAGCTCGACCCCAGGGACAGGGTTCACCGGGGAGCTGTTTTTT
TRBJ2-3 - - TRBV4-2 CASSQEGTMHTQYF TGTGCCAGCAGCCAAGAGGGTACTATGCATACGCAGTATTTT
TRBJ1-6 few - TRBV5-1 CASSYPGYNSPLHF TGCGCCAGCAGCTACCCGGGCTATAATTCACCCCTCCACTTT
TRBJ2-5 - - TRBV5-1 CASSDSGLQTQYF TGCGCCAGCAGCGATTCAGGGTTGCAGACCCAGTACTTC
TRBJ2-7 - - TRBV24-1 CATTVTAGRYEQYF TGTGCCACCACCGTAACTGCGGGACGGTACGAGCAGTACTTC
TRBJ1-2 - - TRBV3-1/TRBV3-2 CASSPPLQTPNYGYTF TGTGCCAGCAGCCCACCCCTCCAGACACCTAACTATGGCTACACCTTC
TRBJ2-3 - - TRBV7-2 CASSPRREITDTQYF TGTGCCAGCAGCCCCAGGCGCGAGATCACAGATACGCAGTATTTT
TRBJ2-1 - TRBD1 TRBV13 CASSTGGRNNEQFF TGTGCCAGCAGCACAGGGGGCAGGAACAATGAGCAGTTCTTC
TRBJ2-1 - TRBD2 TRBV6-1 CASSEISGGHSYNEQFF TGTGCCAGCAGTGAAATTAGCGGGGGACACTCCTACAATGAGCAGTTCTTC
TRBJ1-1 - TRBD1 TRBV4-2 CASSRHRGNTEAFF TGTGCCAGCAGCCGCCACAGGGGAAACACTGAAGCTTTCTTT
TRBJ1-1 - - TRBV28 CASSPLGGSKGNTEAFF TGTGCCAGCAGTCCATTGGGAGGGTCTAAGGGTAACACTGAAGCTTTCTTT
TRBJ1-2 once - TRBV2 CASSVMEYGYTF TGTGCCAGCAGTGTCATGGAGTATGGCTACACCTTC
TRBJ2-7 - - TRBV18 CASSPLGEHEQYF TGTGCCAGCTCACCTTTGGGCGAACACGAGCAGTACTTC
TRBJ1-1 - TRBD1 TRBV27 CASRSWTGRNTEAFF TGTGCCAGCAGATCCTGGACAGGGAGGAACACTGAAGCTTTCTTT
TRBJ1-1 - - TRBV11-1 CASSLELGQSAEAFF TGTGCCAGCAGCTTAGAGTTAGGACAGTCCGCTGAAGCTTTCTTT
TRBJ2-1 - - TRBV7-2 CASSPRRDYNEQFF TGTGCCAGCAGCCCGCGGAGGGACTACAATGAGCAGTTCTTC
TRBJ2-1 - TRBD2 TRBV19 CASSTRTSGFGEQFF TGTGCCAGTAGTACTCGGACTAGCGGCTTCGGGGAGCAGTTCTTC
TRBJ2-5 - TRBD2 TRBV4-3 CASSQGASGGQETQYF TGCGCCAGCAGCCAAGGGGCTAGCGGGGGGCAAGAGACCCAGTACTTC